In its sample, the clone carrying this T cell receptor beta chain was seen a few times. Its cognate antigen is unknown. The sample originates from a study of regulatory T cells in long-lasting Graves disease. Findings of the study overall: Persistent-disease Graves' patients showed less TCR diversity than new cases.

Noted time point: newly diagnosed GD, antithyroid drugs for less than 3 months. PBMC RNA was the source of the TCR library. V lost 3 bases, J lost 5 bases, and 17 bases lay in between. This CDR3 has 15 amino acids. Germline lookup yields CDR1 SGHNT and CDR2 YYREEE (reference sequence). HTBI primers from iRepertoire and Arm-PCR of CDR3 regions yielded the TCR beta libraries. TCRdb analysed the multiplex PCR reads with MiXCR anew, one entry per CDR3 protein. The table shows hundreds of thousands of distinct CDR3 sequences, with 15% to 20% occurring only once. Sequencing used peripheral blood mononuclear cells (PBMCs), obtained at new diagnosis, from a patient treated with antithyroid drugs. The clonotype was recovered from a female donor with Graves disease. The V and J genes are TRBV5-4 and TRBJ2-5; possibly TRBD1 for D (6 bases). CDR3 DNA sequence: TGTGCCAGCAGCTCCCGGGACACACAAAGGGAGACCCAGTACTTC. Translation: CASSSRDTQRETQYF.